Each of the 29 T cell receptor beta chains below was sequenced from the same sample in a study of blood T cell repertoires in COVID-19. Here immunoSEQ multiplex PCR was the method, and the copy in TCRdb shows in-frame clones only, minus some. Of approximately 270,000 clones in the sample, approximately 90% are singletons; the top ten hold under 0.95%. The specimen was peripheral blood. Receptors originate from a man in his thirties or forties with acute or convalescent COVID-19.

The rearrangement links TRBV19 to TRBJ2-7, with D perhaps matching TRBD2 (6 bases). Trimming shortened V by 5 bases and J by 1 base, and 15 bases separated the two germline ends. Per germline, CDR1 LNHDA and CDR2 SQIVND (reference sequence). The CDR3 has 15 residues. The CDR3 sequence is CASSPLGSGSYEQYF. CDR3 DNA: TGTGCCAGTAGTCCCCTGGGGAGCGGGTCCTACGAGCAGTACTTC.

The J gene is TRBJ1-2, the V gene TRBV12-3 or TRBV12-4; D is unresolved. V lost 6 bases to trimming and J lost 6 bases, with 14 bases between them. The CDR3 has 13 amino acids. The CDR3 is CASSPRIIHGYTF. CDR3 nucleotide sequence: TGTGCCAGCAGCCCGAGGATAATCCATGGCTACACCTTC.

This chain joins TRBV30 and TRBJ2-1, with 14 bases that match TRBD2. Germline V gene data show CDR1 as GTSNPN and CDR2 as SVGIG (reference sequence). CDR3 size: 14 residues. Trimming at V came to 3 bases and at J to 6 bases, leaving 1 base not matched to a gene. CDR3 in amino acids: CAWRGLAGVNEQFF. The CDR3 coding sequence is TGTGCCTGGAGGGGACTAGCGGGAGTCAATGAGCAGTTCTTC.

The rearrangement links TRBV7-3 to TRBJ2-5; TRBD1 is a possible D gene (6 bases). From germline, CDR1 is SGHTA and CDR2 FQGTGA. V shed 4 bases and J shed 2 bases, with 14 bases lying between them. The CDR3 runs 15 residues. Here the CDR3 reads CASSYVQGPQETQYF. The CDR3 DNA follows: TGTGCCAGCAGCTATGTACAGGGTCCACAAGAGACCCAGTACTTC. The full variable domain, in which reference TRBV7-3 and TRBJ2-5 provide the parts outside the CDR3, is GAGVSQTPSNKVTEKGKYVELRCDPISGHTALYWYRQSLGQGPEFLIYFQGTGAADDSGLPNDRFFAVRPEGSVSTLKIQRTERGDSAVYLCASSYVQGPQETQYFGPGTRLLVL.

The chain combines TRBV12-3 or TRBV12-4 with TRBJ2-5, with 8 nucleotides matching TRBD1. The CDR3 consists of 13 residues. J lost 6 bases, V lost 3 bases, and 3 bases had no gene match. CDR3 in DNA: TGTGCCAGCAGTTTTGACAGGGGTCAGACCCAGTACTTC. This sequence encodes CASSFDRGQTQYF.

The chain couples TRBV7-3 to TRBJ1-1, with 9 bases matching TRBD1. J was trimmed by 7 bases and V by 5 bases; bases with no gene match: 11. CDR3 length: 15 residues. Germline loops: CDR1 SGHTA, CDR2 FQGTGA. This CDR3 is CASSPTGQGFHEAFF. DNA of the CDR3: TGTGCCAGCAGCCCCACTGGACAGGGGTTTCATGAAGCTTTCTTT.

CDR3 sequence reads: CASSGTVGNEQFF. The CDR3 region has the DNA TGTGCCAGCAGCGGGACAGTCGGCAATGAGCAGTTCTTC. This chain connects TRBV7-9 to TRBJ2-1; 7 nucleotides match TRBD1. Trimming at V came to 5 bases and at J to 6 bases, leaving 4 bases not matched to a gene. CDR1 SEHNR and CDR2 FQNEAQ come from the germline V gene (reference sequence). This CDR3 comprises 13 residues.

The chain links TRBV14 to TRBJ1-4, with D possibly matching TRBD1 (6 bases). The CDR3 spans 17 residues. Looked up from germline, CDR1 is SGHDN and CDR2 is FVKESK. The V end lost 1 base, the J end lost 7 bases, and 19 bases lay between the germline ends. Here the CDR3 DNA reads TGTGCCAGCAGCCAAGCCCTCACCGGGACAAGGGGTGAAAAACTGTTTTTT. Residues: CASSQALTGTRGEKLFF.

This sequence joins TRBV19 and TRBJ1-5; 10 bases map to TRBD1. The V gene end was trimmed by 3 bases and the J gene end by 3 bases; junction bases not matched to a gene: 5. Germline CDR1 LNHDA, CDR2 SQIVND (reference sequence). This CDR3 has 16 amino acids. Written as DNA, the CDR3 is TGTGCCAGTAGTATGGAGGGACAGGGGATCAATCAGCCCCAGCATTTT. Its translation is CASSMEGQGINQPQHF.

This sequence joins TRBV5-1 and TRBJ2-2; the match to TRBD2 covers 11 bases. CDR3 length: 18 residues. V dropped 3 bases and J dropped 2; count of bases not matched to a gene: 9. CDR1 and CDR2 from the germline V gene are SGHRS and YFSETQ. The CDR3 sequence is CASSSDPLAGGNTGELFF. DNA of the CDR3: TGCGCCAGCAGCTCCGACCCCCTAGCGGGGGGTAACACCGGGGAGCTGTTTTTT. The full variable domain, its missing parts supplied by reference TRBV5-1 and TRBJ2-2, is KAGVTQTPRYLIKTRGQQVTLSCSPISGHRSVSWYQQTPGQGLQFLFEYFSETQRNKGNFPGRFSGRQFSNSRSEMNVSTLELGDSALYLCASSSDPLAGGNTGELFFGEGSRLTVL.

The rearrangement links TRBV19 to TRBJ1-1; TRBD1 matches at 10 bases. The CDR3 contains 15 residues. Germline V gives CDR1 LNHDA, CDR2 SQIVND (reference sequence). Trimming took 4 bases from V and 3 from J; bases not matched to a gene: 5. The CDR3 here is CASSTWTGGHTEAFF. In DNA, the CDR3 is TGTGCCAGTAGTACCTGGACAGGGGGGCACACTGAAGCTTTCTTT.

The chain combines TRBV24-1 with TRBJ2-3; 7 bases agree with TRBD1. The CDR3 loop spans 16 amino acids. Unmatched junction bases numbered 9, after V lost 4 bases and J lost 3 bases. The germline V gene has CDR1 KGHDR and CDR2 SFDVKD. The CDR3 coding sequence is TGTGCCACCAGTGACCCCAAGGACAGGCTAACAGATACGCAGTATTTT. This gives the protein CATSDPKDRLTDTQYF.

This rearrangement joins TRBV2 to TRBJ2-1, with D perhaps matching TRBD2 (5 bases). The CDR3 spans 13 residues. Germline CDR1 SNHLY, CDR2 FYNNEI. Trimming removed 5 bases at V and 10 bases at J, with 15 bases between. DNA of the CDR3: TGTGCCAGCAGTCCCCTCGAGGGTTCGGAGCAGTTCTTC. It is translated as CASSPLEGSEQFF.

V is TRBV6-1 and J is TRBJ2-1, with TRBD1 as a possible D gene (5 bases). The germline V and J ends were trimmed by 1 base and 12 bases, with 16 bases remaining between them. CDR3 length equals 14 residues. CDR1 and CDR2 (germline): MNHNS, SASEGT. The CDR3 sequence is CASSEVAQGSWQFF. The CDR3 nucleotides are TGTGCCAGCAGTGAAGTTGCTCAGGGCAGCTGGCAGTTCTTC.

The V gene is TRBV6-1, the J gene TRBJ1-3; 7 nucleotides agree with TRBD1. The germline V gene encodes CDR1 MNHNS and CDR2 SASEGT. V was pared by 2 bases and J by 5 bases, with 18 bases of the junction left unmatched. The CDR3 length is 19 residues. This CDR3 is CASSERFLDRDEERNTIYF. The CDR3 nucleotides read TGTGCCAGCAGTGAAAGGTTCCTTGACAGGGACGAGGAGAGAAACACCATATATTTT.

The V gene is TRBV19, the J gene TRBJ1-3, with D perhaps TRBD1 (5 bases). The germline V gene encodes CDR1 LNHDA and CDR2 SQIVND (reference sequence). Trimming shortened V by 3 bases and J by 1 base, and 13 bases separated the two germline ends. The CDR3 consists of 16 residues. The CDR3 here is CASSMSRGWSGNTIYF. The CDR3 DNA is TGTGCCAGTAGTATGTCAAGGGGTTGGTCTGGAAACACCATATATTTT. Based on the CDR3 plus reference TRBV19 and TRBJ1-3, the full variable domain is DGGITQSPKYLFRKEGQNVTLSCEQNLNHDAMYWYRQDPGQGLRLIYYSQIVNDFQKGDIAEGYSVSREKKESFPLTVTSAQKNPTAFYLCASSMSRGWSGNTIYFGEGSWLTVV.

This clone appeared a single time. The V and J genes are TRBV5-1 and TRBJ1-5, with 8 bases identical to TRBD1. V lost 0 bases to trimming and J lost 3 bases; unmatched junction nucleotides: 2. CDR1 and CDR2 (germline): SGHRS, YFSETQ. This CDR3 comprises 15 residues. This CDR3 is CASSLETGVNQPQHF. CDR3 coding DNA: TGCGCCAGCAGCTTGGAGACAGGGGTCAATCAGCCCCAGCATTTT.

The chain joins TRBV3-1 (or the pseudogene TRBV3-2) to TRBJ1-2; D uncertain. From germline, CDR1 is LGHDT and CDR2 YNNKEL (reference sequence). The CDR3 is 13 amino acids. With 2 bases removed from V and 4 bases from J, the gap between germline ends came to 8 bases. The CDR3 region has the DNA TGTGCCAGCAGCCAAACTCGCGCCTATGGCTACACCTTC. Translated: CASSQTRAYGYTF.

This clone was observed a few times. The chain is built from TRBV19 and TRBJ2-1; 10 nucleotides align to TRBD2. The V gene's germline CDR1 is LNHDA and CDR2 SQIVND (reference sequence). The J segment lost 7 bases and the V segment lost 2 bases, leaving 5 bases of the junction unmatched. CDR3 size: 15 residues. In DNA, the CDR3 is TGTGCCAGTAGTATATTAAGCGGGGGGGCAAATGAGCAGTTCTTC. This gives the protein CASSILSGGANEQFF.

The V call is TRBV7-9, the J call TRBJ1-3; no clear D. Germline-derived CDR1 and CDR2 are SEHNR and FQNEAQ (reference sequence). V lost 2 bases and J lost 6, with 17 bases in between. The CDR3 consists of 16 residues. The DNA of the CDR3 is TGTGCCAGCAGCTTACAAATCGGTCCGGAGGAAAACACCATATATTTT. Encoded protein: CASSLQIGPEENTIYF. The full variable domain, with the rest looked up from reference TRBV7-9 and TRBJ1-3, is DTGVSQNPRHKITKRGQNVTFRCDPISEHNRLYWYRQTLGQGPEFLTYFQNEAQLEKSRLLSDRFSAERPKGSFSTLEIQRTEQGDSAMYLCASSLQIGPEENTIYFGEGSWLTVV.

This clone showed up just a few times. V and J are TRBV29-1 and TRBJ2-3; D is ambiguous. The CDR3 runs 13 residues. Trimming removed 5 bases from V and 3 bases from J, with 12 bases in between. The germline gives CDR1 SQVTM, CDR2 ANQGSEA. CDR3 sequence reads: CSVTRPATDTQYF. CDR3 DNA: TGCAGCGTTACACGCCCTGCAACAGATACGCAGTATTTT.

This rearrangement joins TRBV5-1 to TRBJ2-3, with a possible D match to TRBD2 (6 bases). Germline CDR1 reads SGHRS; CDR2 reads YFSETQ. The CDR3 is made up of 18 amino acids. V was clipped by 4 bases and J by 5 bases, with 26 bases between them. The CDR3: CASSTLGTTGRLGDTQYF. The CDR3 DNA follows: TGCGCCAGCAGCACCCTTGGTACGACCGGGAGATTGGGAGATACGCAGTATTTT.

V and J are TRBV5-6 and TRBJ2-7; D is possibly TRBD2 (6 bases). This CDR3 region has 15 residues. Per germline, CDR1 SGHDT and CDR2 YYEEEE. Trimming took off 0 bases at V and 5 bases at J, with 15 bases between the two ends. The CDR3 spells CASSLAGGFSNEQYF. CDR3 nucleotides: TGTGCCAGCAGCTTGGCCGGGGGTTTTTCTAACGAGCAGTACTTC.

This clone was found once. This rearrangement joins TRBV28 to TRBJ2-2, with TRBD2 matching over 8 bases. The V and J ends lost 6 bases and 0 bases, in that order; junction bases with no gene match: 9. This CDR3 spans 17 amino acids. Germline loops: CDR1 MDHEN, CDR2 SYDVKM. The CDR3: CASRPRRAGANTGELFF. The CDR3 DNA is TGTGCCAGCAGACCCCGGAGAGCGGGGGCGAACACCGGGGAGCTGTTTTTT. The full variable domain, its missing parts supplied by reference TRBV28 and TRBJ2-2, is DVKVTQSSRYLVKRTGEKVFLECVQDMDHENMFWYRQDPGLGLRLIYFSYDVKMKEKGDIPEGYSVSREKKERFSLILESASTNQTSMYLCASRPRRAGANTGELFFGEGSRLTVL.

The V gene is TRBV28, the J gene TRBJ1-1, with TRBD1 as a possible D gene (5 bases). This CDR3 is built from 15 residues. Trimming stripped 7 bases from V and 8 bases from J, with 23 bases between. In germline, CDR1 is MDHEN, CDR2 SYDVKM. CDR3: CASTFGTRGLREAFF. The DNA for the CDR3 is TGTGCCAGCACCTTTGGGACTCGGGGGTTAAGGGAAGCTTTCTTT.

The V gene is TRBV9, the J gene TRBJ2-7, with no clear D. There are 15 residues in the CDR3. Trimming stripped 0 bases from V and 4 bases from J, with 14 bases between. Germline CDR1 and CDR2: SGDLS and YYNGEE. CDR3 in amino acids: CASSVAVSSMYEQYF. CDR3 DNA sequence: TGTGCCAGCAGCGTAGCGGTCTCGAGTATGTACGAGCAGTACTTC.

The V call is TRBV3-1 (or the pseudogene TRBV3-2), the J call TRBJ2-1, with 9 positions matching TRBD2. Trimming at V came to 0 bases and at J to 11 bases, leaving 11 bases not matched to a gene. Germline CDR1 reads LGHDT; CDR2 reads YNNKEL (reference sequence). This CDR3 comprises 16 residues. The CDR3 sequence is CASSQDLRAGGQKQFF. The CDR3 bases are TGTGCCAGCAGCCAAGATCTGCGAGCGGGGGGCCAAAAGCAGTTCTTC.

CDR3 region: CASSPTTNWNTEAFF. DNA for the CDR3: TGTGCCAGCTCACCCACAACGAATTGGAACACTGAAGCTTTCTTT. J is TRBJ1-1 and V is TRBV18; D gene unclear. V lost 3 bases to trimming and J lost 1 base, with 12 bases between them. The CDR3 covers 15 residues. Germline V gene sequence: CDR1 KGHSH, CDR2 LQKENI.

The chain has TRBV5-3 and TRBJ1-5; D is unclear. TRBV5-3 is noted as an ORF with a role that remains uncertain. The CDR3 is 16 residues long. V was trimmed by 5 bases and J by 2 bases, leaving 17 bases between them. The CDR3 sequence is CARSSFRGGRNQPQHF. CDR3 coding DNA: TGTGCCAGAAGTTCCTTTCGGGGTGGGCGCAATCAGCCCCAGCATTTT.